These 13 T cell receptor beta chains share one sample of origin, sequenced in a study of cytomegalovirus exposure and HLA in healthy donors. PCR involved 60 Vbeta and 13 Jbeta primers. The protocol was immunoSEQ multiplex PCR, while the TCRdb copy is restricted to in-frame clones and leaves out a portion. This sample has 180,000 or so clones, with approximately 81% found just once. The sequenced material came from PBMCs. The receptors derive from a male donor in good health and CMV-seronegative.

The chain combines TRBV7-2 with TRBJ2-7, with 9 positions matching TRBD1. This CDR3 has 15 amino acids. Germline V gives CDR1 SGHTA, CDR2 FQGNSA. J was trimmed by 5 bases and V by 5 bases; bases with no gene match: 10. CDR3: CASSRRGTGYDEQYF. The CDR3 DNA reads TGTGCCAGCAGCCGCCGCGGGACAGGGTATGACGAGCAGTACTTC.

This clone was recorded once. The rearrangement links TRBV5-5 to TRBJ2-3; TRBD2 matches at 8 bases. Germline V gene data show CDR1 as SGHKS and CDR2 as YYEKEE (reference sequence). This CDR3 comprises 16 residues. Trimming took 0 bases from V and 4 from J; bases not matched to a gene: 7. CDR3 coding DNA: TGTGCCAGCAGCTTGGCCGGCGGGGGGACCTCAGATACGCAGTATTTT. Amino acid sequence: CASSLAGGGTSDTQYF.

This clone is a singleton in its sample. J is TRBJ2-1 and V is TRBV11-2, with 12 nucleotides matching TRBD2. There are 15 residues in the CDR3. J was trimmed by 4 bases and V by 5 bases; bases with no gene match: 3. The germline V gene encodes CDR1 SGHAT and CDR2 FQNNGV. CDR3 bases: TGTGCCAGCAGCCCGGGACTAGCGGGTTACAATGAGCAGTTCTTC. This encodes CASSPGLAGYNEQFF.

V and J are TRBV29-1 and TRBJ2-3; maybe TRBD2 (6 bases). Germline CDR1 is SQVTM and CDR2 is ANQGSEA. The CDR3 length is 14 residues. The V and J ends lost 4 bases and 6 bases respectively, with 17 bases between them. CDR3 bases: TGCAGCGTTGGAAGTCGCGCCGGAGGGGATACGCAGTATTTT. It is translated as CSVGSRAGGDTQYF.

This chain links TRBV25-1 with TRBJ2-7, with 15 bases that match TRBD2. With V trimmed by 3 bases and J by 6 bases, 9 bases remained unmatched. In germline, CDR1 is MGHDK, CDR2 SYGVNS. There are 17 residues in the CDR3. CDR3 residues: CASSDLGLAGGGGEQYF. Here the CDR3 DNA reads TGTGCCAGCAGTGATCTTGGACTAGCGGGAGGGGGGGGCGAGCAGTACTTC.

This chain connects TRBV11-1 to TRBJ2-3, with D perhaps matching TRBD2 (6 bases). The CDR3 loop spans 15 amino acids. Trimming stripped 5 bases from V and 2 bases from J, with 14 bases between. The germline gives CDR1 SGHAT, CDR2 FQDESV (reference sequence). The CDR3 nucleotides are TGTGCCAGCAGCCCCCGGCGGGGCCCCACAGATACGCAGTATTTT. Translated, it gives CASSPRRGPTDTQYF.

The chain recombines TRBV15 with TRBJ1-1; 8 bases map to TRBD1. This CDR3 region has 13 residues. J was trimmed by 3 bases and V by 5 bases; bases with no gene match: 2. Germline CDR1 reads LNHNV; CDR2 reads YYDKDF (reference sequence). The CDR3 nucleotides read TGTGCCACCAGCCTGGACAGGGACACTGAAGCTTTCTTT. As protein: CATSLDRDTEAFF.

The chain employs TRBV7-3 and TRBJ2-1; D is unclear. There are 13 residues in the CDR3. Germline-derived CDR1 and CDR2 are SGHTA and FQGTGA. The V and J ends lost 5 bases and 5 bases respectively, with 10 bases between them. CDR3 sequence reads: CASSTSRNNEQFF. The DNA of the CDR3 is TGTGCCAGCAGCACATCTAGGAACAATGAGCAGTTCTTC.

The chain uses TRBV2 and TRBJ2-5, with D possibly matching TRBD2 (6 bases). The CDR3 is 15 residues long. V was cut by 3 bases and J by 3 bases, with 14 bases left in between. The germline CDR1 and CDR2 sequences are SNHLY and FYNNEI. CDR3 in DNA: TGTGCCAGCAGTGAGGGACCCGGGACTGAAGAGACCCAGTACTTC. Protein sequence: CASSEGPGTEETQYF. Full variable domain (outside the CDR3, taken from reference TRBV2 and TRBJ2-5): EPEVTQTPSHQVTQMGQEVILRCVPISNHLYFYWYRQILGQKVEFLVSFYNNEISEKSEIFDDQFSVERPDGSNFTLKIRSTKLEDSAMYFCASSEGPGTEETQYFGPGTRLLVL.

In the case of this clone: Mismatch with germline at one junction end may stem from a read error. V is TRBV7-9 and J is TRBJ2-7; TRBD1 is a possible D gene (5 bases). The CDR3 is 13 amino acids. The germline gives CDR1 SEHNR, CDR2 FQNEAQ (reference sequence). Written as DNA, the CDR3 is TGTTCCAGCAGCTCAAGACAGCTATACGAGCAGTACTTC. It codes for CSSSSRQLYEQYF.

The V call is TRBV7-9, the J call TRBJ1-5; D not resolved. V was shortened by 3 bases and J by 5 bases, with 5 bases between the two germline ends. Germline V gene lookup returns CDR1 SEHNR and CDR2 FQNEAQ (reference sequence). The CDR3 is 12 residues long. DNA of the CDR3: TGTGCCAGCAGCTTGGCAGATCAGCCCCAGCATTTT. Translated: CASSLADQPQHF.

The chain is built from TRBV29-1 and TRBJ2-7, with a tentative D call TRBD1 (5 bases). Trimming pared 1 base from V and 2 bases from J, leaving 12 bases between. Germline V gene data show CDR1 as SQVTM and CDR2 as ANQGSEA. This CDR3 spans 14 amino acids. Here the CDR3 DNA reads TGCAGCGTTGAAGGACAGTTCAAGCCCTACGAGCAGTACTTC. Protein sequence: CSVEGQFKPYEQYF.

Only one count was recorded for this clone. This rearrangement joins TRBV10-1 to TRBJ2-7; D not certain. The CDR3 consists of 14 residues. The germline V and J ends were trimmed by 1 base and 5 bases, with 12 bases remaining between them. Looked up from germline, CDR1 is WNHNN and CDR2 is SYGVQD (reference sequence). The CDR3 region is CASSEYGQVHEQYF. CDR3 coding DNA: TGCGCCAGCAGTGAGTACGGTCAGGTCCACGAGCAGTACTTC.